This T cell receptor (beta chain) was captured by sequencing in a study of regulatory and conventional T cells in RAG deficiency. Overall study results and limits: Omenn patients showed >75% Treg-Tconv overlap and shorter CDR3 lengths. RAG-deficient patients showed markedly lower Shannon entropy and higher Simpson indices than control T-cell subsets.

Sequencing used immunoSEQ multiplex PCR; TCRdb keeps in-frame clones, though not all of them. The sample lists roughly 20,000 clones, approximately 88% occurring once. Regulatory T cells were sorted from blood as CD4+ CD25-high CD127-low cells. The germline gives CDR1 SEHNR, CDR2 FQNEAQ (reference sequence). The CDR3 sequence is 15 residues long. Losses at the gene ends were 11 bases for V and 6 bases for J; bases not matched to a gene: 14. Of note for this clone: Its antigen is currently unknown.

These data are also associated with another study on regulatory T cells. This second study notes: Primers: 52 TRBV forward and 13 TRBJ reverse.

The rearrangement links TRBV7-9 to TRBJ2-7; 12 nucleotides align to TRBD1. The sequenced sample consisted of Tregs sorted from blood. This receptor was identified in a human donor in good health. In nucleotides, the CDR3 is TGTGCCCTCACCCGGGACAGGGGGCCTCTACGCGAGCAGTACTTC. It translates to CALTRDRGPLREQYF.